This T cell receptor beta chain originates from a study of shared clonotypes between healthy human individuals (TCRdb year 2020). Broadly, across the study: The cohort comprised two women and a few men aged 18 to 49 years. Per donor, three plates each were used for CD4 naive and CD4 memory, two for CD8 naive, and one for CD8 memory. Libraries were prepared and TCR repertoires were sequenced by different laboratories using diverse techniques, in order to increase sequencing depth and limit assay-specific biases. Per donor, leukapheresis produced somewhere between about 0.94 and 9.5 billion PBMCs. To estimate repertoire size and how much clonotypes are shared between individuals, the study performed deep sequencing of blood TCR repertoires from a few healthy adults.

With respect to this clone: Its specific antigen is unknown. Base qualities are not provided; no much larger clone lies one nucleotide away.

Using the deep immunoSEQ assay, multiplex PCR amplified TCR CDR3 regions from genomic DNA. Extracted genomic DNA from each cell subset was spread evenly across all wells of several immunoSEQ 96-well plates, with each plate serving as a replicate. For sorted subsets, each replicate PCR was loaded with roughly 200 ng genomic DNA, equivalent to 25,000 to 35,000 T cell genomes. The purified libraries were quantified using a Qubit 3.0 fluorometer, sized with a Bioanalyzer 2100, and then quantified again using the KAPA Library Quantification kit. Every immunoSEQ 96-well plate was sequenced on a dedicated single-read 150-cycle Illumina NextSeq 550 flow cell. The study's processing was this. Because only junctional sequences without quality scores were contained in the immunoSEQ output, filtering matching that applied to full-length reads could not be performed. To assign V/J genes and CDR3, sequences were annotated against IMGT germline references using PyIR, a Python wrapper for IgBLAST v1.9. Reads were removed for weak V/J assignments (E-value above 1e-6), missing CDR3, stop codons, out-of-frame junctions, or ambiguous translated residues. V3J clonotypes were defined as sequences sharing the same inferred V gene, J gene, and CDR3 amino acid sequence. To compute the percentage overlap between repertoires, the number of shared unique clonotypes was divided by the size of the smaller repertoire. Richness of each repertoire was evaluated using RTK rarefaction, the Chao1 estimator, and Recon v2.1 estimates of unobserved clonotypes. For all TCRbeta clonotypes obtained by the gDNA method from four donors, generation probabilities were computed with OLGA. TCRdb retrieved this table from immuneACCESS and kept in-frame rearrangements only. Not all clones are present; in checked studies, unresolved V genes account for under half, and no reason is known for the remainder. That table gives V, J and clone size, and the DNA gave D and trimming. Here the sample has around 2,000,000 clones; less than 95% occur a single time. The ten largest clones add up to 0.95% to 1.5% of the sample.

Study-level results and caveats: Naive subsets generally had larger estimated clonotype richness than memory subsets. Even with the large sequencing depth, rarefaction of the sorted-subset datasets indicated that sequencing was incomplete. The small number of donors limited the genetic and exposure-history diversity represented. Sharing across several donors was observed for roughly 5% of naive CD4, less than 4% of naive CD8, over 2% of memory CD4, and around 0.42% of memory CD8 clonotypes. Clonotypes shared by all four sorted-subset donors showed higher generation probabilities than non-shared clonotypes. Based on pairwise subsampling, the degree of clonotype sharing among donors was expected to be affected by sequencing depth. Sampling was restricted to blood, and TCR repertoires in tissue are likely to differ from TCR repertoires in blood.

CD8 naive samples consisted of CD45RO-negative cells that were positively selected for CCR7, yielding a CD45RA+CCR7+ population without TemRA cells. Donors were healthy HIV-negative adults with no recently reported acute infections or vaccinations. Every donor was a Caucasian adult living in Nashville, Tennessee, USA. Blood was collected by leukapheresis, and PBMCs were isolated by Ficoll-Histopaque density gradient centrifugation and then cryopreserved in liquid nitrogen vapor phase. Analytical flow cytometry was used to check the purity and quantity of every magnetically sorted T cell population. Genomic DNA was isolated from each sorted fraction and quantified by UV absorbance on a Nanodrop 2000c. The CDR3 has 16 amino acids, counting the end cysteine and phenylalanine. Only CDR3 DNA remains: 48 bases, in frame from the first base. Unmatched junction bases come to 6, with V trimmed by 0 bases and J by 3 bases. Per the germline V gene, MNHNS is the CDR1 and SASEGT is the CDR2.

Source material: naive CD8+ T cells sorted from blood. Interpreted using the paper, the cell subset or site label stands for: CD45RA+CCR7+. The sequence derives from a man between 18 and 29 years old in good health. The sequence links TRBV6-1 to TRBJ2-7; 9 nucleotides in the junction match TRBD2. The DNA sequence is as follows: TGTGCCAGCAGTGAAGCATTGGGGACTAGCTTCTACGAGCAGTACTTC. Its protein is CASSEALGTSFYEQYF.